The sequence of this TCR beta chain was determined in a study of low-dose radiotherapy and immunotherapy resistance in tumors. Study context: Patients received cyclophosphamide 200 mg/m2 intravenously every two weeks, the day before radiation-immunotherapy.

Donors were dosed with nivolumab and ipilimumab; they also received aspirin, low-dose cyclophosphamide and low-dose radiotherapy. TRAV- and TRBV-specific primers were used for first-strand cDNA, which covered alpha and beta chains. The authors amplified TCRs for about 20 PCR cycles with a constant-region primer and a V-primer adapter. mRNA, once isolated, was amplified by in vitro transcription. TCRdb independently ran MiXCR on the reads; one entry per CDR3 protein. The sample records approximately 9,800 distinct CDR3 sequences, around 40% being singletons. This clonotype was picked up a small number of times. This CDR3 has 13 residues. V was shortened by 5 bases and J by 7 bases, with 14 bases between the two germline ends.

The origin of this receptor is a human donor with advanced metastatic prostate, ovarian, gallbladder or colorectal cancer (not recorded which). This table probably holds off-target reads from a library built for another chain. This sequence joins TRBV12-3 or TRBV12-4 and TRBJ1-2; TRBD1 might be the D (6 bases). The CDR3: CASSPRTASGYTF. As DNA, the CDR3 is TGTGCCAGCAGTCCCCGGACAGCCAGTGGCTACACCTTC.